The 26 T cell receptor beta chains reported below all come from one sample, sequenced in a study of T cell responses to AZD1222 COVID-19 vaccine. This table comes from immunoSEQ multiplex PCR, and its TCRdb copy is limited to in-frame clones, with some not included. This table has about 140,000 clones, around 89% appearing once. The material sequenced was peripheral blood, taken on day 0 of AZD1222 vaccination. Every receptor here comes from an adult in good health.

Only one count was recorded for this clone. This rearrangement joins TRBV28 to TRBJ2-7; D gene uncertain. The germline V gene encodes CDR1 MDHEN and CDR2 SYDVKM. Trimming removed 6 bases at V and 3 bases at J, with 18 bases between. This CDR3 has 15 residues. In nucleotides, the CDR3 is TGTGCCAGCAGCCGGACGGCTAGGGTGTACTACGAGCAGTACTTC. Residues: CASSRTARVYYEQYF.

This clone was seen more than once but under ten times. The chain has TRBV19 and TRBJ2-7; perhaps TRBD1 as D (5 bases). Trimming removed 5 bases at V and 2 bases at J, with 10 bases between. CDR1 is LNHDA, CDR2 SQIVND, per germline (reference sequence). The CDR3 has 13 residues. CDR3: CASSVQVTYEQYF. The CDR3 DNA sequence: TGTGCCAGTAGTGTACAGGTTACCTACGAGCAGTACTTC.

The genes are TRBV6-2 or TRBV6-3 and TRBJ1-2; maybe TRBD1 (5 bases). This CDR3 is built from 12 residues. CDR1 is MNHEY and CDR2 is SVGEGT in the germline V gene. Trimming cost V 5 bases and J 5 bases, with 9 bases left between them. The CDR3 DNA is TGTGCCAGCAGTGACGGGGGGTATGGCTACACCTTC. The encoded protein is CASSDGGYGYTF.

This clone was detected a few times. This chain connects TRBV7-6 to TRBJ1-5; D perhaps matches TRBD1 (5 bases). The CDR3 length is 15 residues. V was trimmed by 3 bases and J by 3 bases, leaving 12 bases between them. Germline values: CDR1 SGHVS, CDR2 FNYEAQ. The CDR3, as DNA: TGTGCCAGCAGCTTCCAGGAGGGACCCAATCAGCCCCAGCATTTT. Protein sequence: CASSFQEGPNQPQHF.

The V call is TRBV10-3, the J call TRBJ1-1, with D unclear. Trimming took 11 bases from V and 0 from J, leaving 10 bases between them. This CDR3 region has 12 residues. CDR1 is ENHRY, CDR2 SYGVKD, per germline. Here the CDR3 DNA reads TGTGCCGTCGGGGAGTTGAACACTGAAGCTTTCTTT. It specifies CAVGELNTEAFF.

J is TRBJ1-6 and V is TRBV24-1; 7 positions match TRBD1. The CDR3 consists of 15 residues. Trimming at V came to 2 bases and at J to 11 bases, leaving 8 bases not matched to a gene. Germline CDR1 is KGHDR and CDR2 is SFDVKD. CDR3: CATSDSRDRGTPLHF. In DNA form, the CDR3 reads TGTGCCACCAGTGATTCACGGGACAGAGGAACACCCCTCCACTTT.

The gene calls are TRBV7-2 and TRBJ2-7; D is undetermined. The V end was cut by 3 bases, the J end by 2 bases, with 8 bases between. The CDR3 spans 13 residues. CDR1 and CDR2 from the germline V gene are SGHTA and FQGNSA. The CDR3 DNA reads TGTGCCAGCAGCTTCGGACCTGCCTACGAGCAGTACTTC. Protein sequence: CASSFGPAYEQYF.

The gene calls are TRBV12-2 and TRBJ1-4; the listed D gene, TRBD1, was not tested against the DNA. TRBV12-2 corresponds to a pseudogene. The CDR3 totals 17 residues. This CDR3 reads CASRSRPRGAHVEKLFF. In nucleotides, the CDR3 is TGTGCAAGTCGCTCACGCCCCAGGGGCGCGCATGTTGAAAAACTGTTTTTT.

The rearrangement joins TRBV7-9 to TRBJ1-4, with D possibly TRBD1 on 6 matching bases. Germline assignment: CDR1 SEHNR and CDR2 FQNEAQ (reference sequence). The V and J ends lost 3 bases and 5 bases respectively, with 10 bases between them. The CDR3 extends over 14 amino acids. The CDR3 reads CASSLGHGNEKLFF. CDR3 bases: TGTGCCAGCAGCTTGGGACACGGAAATGAAAAACTGTTTTTT.

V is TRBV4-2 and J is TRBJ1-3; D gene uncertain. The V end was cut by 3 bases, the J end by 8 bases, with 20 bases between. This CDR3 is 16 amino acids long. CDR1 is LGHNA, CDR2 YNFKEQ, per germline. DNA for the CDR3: TGTGCCAGCAGCCAGACCCGTGGCGATGAGAGGTACACCATATATTTT. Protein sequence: CASSQTRGDERYTIYF.

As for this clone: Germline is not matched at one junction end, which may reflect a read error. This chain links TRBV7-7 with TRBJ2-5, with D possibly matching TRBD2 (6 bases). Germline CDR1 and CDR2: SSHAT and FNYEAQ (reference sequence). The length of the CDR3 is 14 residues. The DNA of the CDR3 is TGTGCTAGCAGCTTAGGAGGGGAAAAAGAGACCCAGTACTTC. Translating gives CASSLGGEKETQYF.

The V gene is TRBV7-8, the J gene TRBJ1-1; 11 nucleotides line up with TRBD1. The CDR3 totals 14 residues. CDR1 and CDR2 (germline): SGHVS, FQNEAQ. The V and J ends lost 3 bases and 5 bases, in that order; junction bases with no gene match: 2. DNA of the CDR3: TGTGCCAGCAGCTTGGGACAGGGGGTGACTGAAGCTTTCTTT. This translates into CASSLGQGVTEAFF.

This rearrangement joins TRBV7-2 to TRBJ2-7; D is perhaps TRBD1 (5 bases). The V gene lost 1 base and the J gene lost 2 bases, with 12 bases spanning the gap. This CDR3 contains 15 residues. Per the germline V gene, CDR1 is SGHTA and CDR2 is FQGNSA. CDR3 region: CASSLEVREPYEQYF. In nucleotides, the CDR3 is TGTGCCAGCAGCTTAGAGGTCAGGGAACCCTACGAGCAGTACTTC. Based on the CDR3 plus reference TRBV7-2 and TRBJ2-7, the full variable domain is GAGVSQSPSNKVTEKGKDVELRCDPISGHTALYWYRQSLGQGLEFLIYFQGNSAPDKSGLPSDRFSAERTGGSVSTLTIQRTQQEDSAVYLCASSLEVREPYEQYFGPGTRLTVT.

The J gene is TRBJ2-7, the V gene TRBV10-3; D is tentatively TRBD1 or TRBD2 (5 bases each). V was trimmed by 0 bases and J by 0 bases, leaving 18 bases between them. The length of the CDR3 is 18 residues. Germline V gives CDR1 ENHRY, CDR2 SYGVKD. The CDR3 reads CAISESGRRIGLSYEQYF. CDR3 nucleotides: TGTGCCATCAGTGAGTCGGGACGCCGAATCGGGCTCTCCTACGAGCAGTACTTC.

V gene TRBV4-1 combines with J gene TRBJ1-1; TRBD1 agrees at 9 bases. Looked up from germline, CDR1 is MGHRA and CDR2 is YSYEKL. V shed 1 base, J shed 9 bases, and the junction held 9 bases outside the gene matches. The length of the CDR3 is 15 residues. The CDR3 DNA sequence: TGCGCCAGCAGCCAAGGGACAGGGGAGGGCAAAAAAGCTTTCTTT. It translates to CASSQGTGEGKKAFF.

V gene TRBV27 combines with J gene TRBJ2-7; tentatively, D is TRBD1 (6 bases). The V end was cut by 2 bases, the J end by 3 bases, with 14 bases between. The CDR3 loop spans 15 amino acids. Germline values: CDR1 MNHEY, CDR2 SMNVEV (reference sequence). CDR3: CASSLQGTPNYEQYF. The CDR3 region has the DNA TGTGCCAGCAGTTTACAGGGGACACCAAACTACGAGCAGTACTTC.

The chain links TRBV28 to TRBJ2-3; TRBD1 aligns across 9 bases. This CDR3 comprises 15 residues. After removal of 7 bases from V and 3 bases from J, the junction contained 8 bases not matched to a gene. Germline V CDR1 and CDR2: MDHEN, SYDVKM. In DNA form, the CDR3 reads TGTGCCAGCACCGACAGGGGGAGAAGAACAGATACGCAGTATTTT. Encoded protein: CASTDRGRRTDTQYF.

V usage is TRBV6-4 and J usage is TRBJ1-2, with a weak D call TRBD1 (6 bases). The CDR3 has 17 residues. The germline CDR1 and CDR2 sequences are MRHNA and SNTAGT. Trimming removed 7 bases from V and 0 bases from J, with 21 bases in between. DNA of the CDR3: TGTGCCAGCATTGCTAAAAGCCGGGACATCACTAACTATGGCTACACCTTC. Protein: CASIAKSRDITNYGYTF.

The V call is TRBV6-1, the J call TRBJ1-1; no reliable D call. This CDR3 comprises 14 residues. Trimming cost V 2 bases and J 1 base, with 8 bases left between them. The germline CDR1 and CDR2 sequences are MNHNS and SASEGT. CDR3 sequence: CASSEWDSNTEAFF. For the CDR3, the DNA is TGTGCCAGCAGTGAATGGGATTCGAACACTGAAGCTTTCTTT.

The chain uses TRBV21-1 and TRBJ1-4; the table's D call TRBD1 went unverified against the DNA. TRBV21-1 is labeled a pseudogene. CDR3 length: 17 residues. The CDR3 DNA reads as TGTGCCAGCAGCAAAGATGGGACAGGGGCCCAGGATGAAAAACTGTTTTTT. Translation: CASSKDGTGAQDEKLFF.

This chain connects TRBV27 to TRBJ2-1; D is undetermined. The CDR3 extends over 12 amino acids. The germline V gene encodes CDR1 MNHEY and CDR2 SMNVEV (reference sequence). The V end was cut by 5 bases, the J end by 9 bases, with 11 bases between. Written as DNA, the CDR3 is TGTGCCAGCAGTACCCAGGTCACTGAGCAGTTCTTC. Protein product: CASSTQVTEQFF.

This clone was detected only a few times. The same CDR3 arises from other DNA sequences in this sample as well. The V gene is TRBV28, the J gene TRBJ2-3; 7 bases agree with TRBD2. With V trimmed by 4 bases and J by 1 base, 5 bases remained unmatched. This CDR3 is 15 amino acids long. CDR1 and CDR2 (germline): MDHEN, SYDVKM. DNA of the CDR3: TGTGCCAGCAGTTCCCGGCTAGCGGGCACAGATACGCAGTATTTT. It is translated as CASSSRLAGTDTQYF.

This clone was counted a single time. The CDR3 protein is CASSRSEPQRFF. The CDR3 bases are TGTGCCAGCAGCCGATCAGAGCCGCAGCGATTCTTC. The chain employs TRBV7-9 and TRBJ2-1, with D hard to call. The V end lost 5 bases, the J end lost 16 bases, and 18 bases lay between the germline ends. CDR3 length: 12 amino acids. CDR1 and CDR2 (germline): SEHNR, FQNEAQ (reference sequence). Based on the CDR3 plus reference TRBV7-9 and TRBJ2-1, the full variable domain is DTGVSQNPRHKITKRGQNVTFRCDPISEHNRLYWYRQTLGQGPEFLTYFQNEAQLEKSRLLSDRFSAERPKGSFSTLEIQRTEQGDSAMYLCASSRSEPQRFFGPGTRLTVL.

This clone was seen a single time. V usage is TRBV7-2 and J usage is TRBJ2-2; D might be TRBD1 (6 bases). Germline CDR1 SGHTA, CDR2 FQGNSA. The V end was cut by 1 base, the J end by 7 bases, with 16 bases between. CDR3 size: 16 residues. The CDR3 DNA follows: TGTGCCAGCAGCTTAGTGTGGGGGCCGACCGTCGGGGAGCTGTTTTTT. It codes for CASSLVWGPTVGELFF.

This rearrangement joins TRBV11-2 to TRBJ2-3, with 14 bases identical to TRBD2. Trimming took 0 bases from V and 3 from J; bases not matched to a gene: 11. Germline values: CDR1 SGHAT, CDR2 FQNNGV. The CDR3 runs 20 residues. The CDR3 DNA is TGTGCCAGCAGCTTAGATCCCCTGCTCTGGACTAGCGGGGGGACAGATACGCAGTATTTT. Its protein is CASSLDPLLWTSGGTDTQYF.

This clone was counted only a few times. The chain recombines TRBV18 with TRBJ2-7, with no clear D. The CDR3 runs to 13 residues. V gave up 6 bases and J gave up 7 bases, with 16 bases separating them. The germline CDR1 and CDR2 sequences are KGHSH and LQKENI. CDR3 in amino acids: CASSPQPIREQYF. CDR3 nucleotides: TGTGCCAGCTCCCCCCAGCCGATTCGGGAGCAGTACTTC. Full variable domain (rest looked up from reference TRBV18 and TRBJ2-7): NAGVMQNPRHLVRRRGQEARLRCSPMKGHSHVYWYRQLPEEGLKFMVYLQKENIIDESGMPKERFSAEFPKEGPSILRIQQVVRGDSAAYFCASSPQPIREQYFGPGTRLTVT.